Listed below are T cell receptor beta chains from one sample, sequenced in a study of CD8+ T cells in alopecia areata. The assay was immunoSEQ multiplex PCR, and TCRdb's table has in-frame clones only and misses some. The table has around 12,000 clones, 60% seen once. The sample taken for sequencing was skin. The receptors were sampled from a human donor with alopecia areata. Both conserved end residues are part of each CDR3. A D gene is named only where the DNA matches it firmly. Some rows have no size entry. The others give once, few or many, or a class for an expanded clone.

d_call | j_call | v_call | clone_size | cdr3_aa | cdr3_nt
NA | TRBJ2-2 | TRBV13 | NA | CASSLPLAGDTGELFF | TGTGCCAGCAGCTTACCCTTGGCAGGCGACACCGGGGAGCTGTTTTTT
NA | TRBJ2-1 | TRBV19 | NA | CASSIGYGGEQFF | TGTGCCAGTAGTATTGGCTACGGGGGTGAGCAGTTCTTC
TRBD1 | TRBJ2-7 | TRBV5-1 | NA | CASSGQGEQYF | TGCGCCAGCTCCGGACAGGGCGAGCAGTACTTC
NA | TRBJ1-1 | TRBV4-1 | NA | CASSQEEGLQAFF | TGCGCCAGCAGCCAAGAGGAGGGTCTTCAAGCTTTCTTT
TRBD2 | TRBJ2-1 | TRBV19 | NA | CASSIISGRVGEQFF | TGTGCCAGTAGTATAATTAGCGGGAGGGTAGGTGAGCAGTTCTTC
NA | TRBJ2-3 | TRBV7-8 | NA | CASSPSYREGDTQYF | TGTGCCAGCAGCCCGTCTTACCGTGAGGGGGATACGCAGTATTTT
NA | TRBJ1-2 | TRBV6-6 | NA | CASGTDNAGGYTF | TGTGCCAGCGGTACAGACAACGCGGGTGGCTACACCTTC
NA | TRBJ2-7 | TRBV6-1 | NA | CASSEGLAGPPQQYF | TGTGCCAGCAGTGAAGGTCTGGCGGGGCCCCCTCAGCAGTACTTC
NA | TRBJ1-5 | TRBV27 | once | CASSLNPGSGQPQHF | TGTGCCAGCAGTTTAAATCCCGGGTCCGGTCAGCCCCAGCATTTT
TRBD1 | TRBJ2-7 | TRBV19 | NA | CASSIGDRPIYEQYF | TGTGCCAGTAGTATAGGGGACAGACCGATCTACGAGCAGTACTTC
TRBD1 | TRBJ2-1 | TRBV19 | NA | CASRVTGGEAEQFF | TGTGCCAGTAGGGTTACAGGGGGCGAGGCTGAGCAGTTCTTC
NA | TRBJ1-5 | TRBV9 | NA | CASGRDNNQPQHF | TGTGCCAGCGGTAGGGACAACAATCAGCCCCAGCATTTT
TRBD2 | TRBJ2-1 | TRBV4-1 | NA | CASSQERGLAGYNEQFF | TGCGCCAGCAGCCAAGAACGAGGACTAGCGGGTTACAATGAGCAGTTCTTC
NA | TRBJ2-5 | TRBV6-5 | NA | CASSYGGGGETQYF | TGTGCCAGCAGTTATGGTGGGGGAGGAGAGACCCAGTACTTC
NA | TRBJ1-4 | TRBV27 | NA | CASSPQVQGWTTNEKLFF | TGTGCCAGCAGCCCCCAGGTGCAGGGTTGGACAACTAATGAAAAACTGTTTTTT
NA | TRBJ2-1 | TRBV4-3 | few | CASSQRAYNEQFF | TGCGCCAGCAGCCAGAGGGCCTACAATGAGCAGTTCTTC
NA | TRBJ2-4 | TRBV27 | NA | CASSYRFEGIQYF | TGTGCCAGCAGCTACAGATTTGAGGGCATTCAGTACTTC
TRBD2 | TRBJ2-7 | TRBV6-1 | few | CASSERASGSYEQYF | TGTGCCAGCAGTGAACGGGCTAGCGGGAGTTACGAGCAGTACTTC
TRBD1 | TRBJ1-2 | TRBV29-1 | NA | CSVGGGGNGYTF | TGCAGCGTTGGAGGAGGGGGCAATGGCTACACCTTC
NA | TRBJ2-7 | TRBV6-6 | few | CASKNSVAGEQYF | TGTGCCAGCAAAAATTCGGTAGCTGGGGAGCAGTACTTC
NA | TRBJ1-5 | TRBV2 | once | CASSTPFPTGGQPQHF | TGTGCCAGCAGTACTCCCTTCCCGACAGGTGGTCAGCCCCAGCATTTT
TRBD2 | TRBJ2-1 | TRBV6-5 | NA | CASPRTSGGYNEQFF | TGTGCAAGCCCGAGGACTAGCGGGGGTTACAATGAGCAGTTCTTC
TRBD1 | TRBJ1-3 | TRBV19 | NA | CASSIRQGGTSGNTIYF | TGTGCCAGTAGTATCCGACAGGGTGGGACCTCTGGAAACACCATATATTTT
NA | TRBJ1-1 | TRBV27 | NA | CASSWHWNAEAFF | TGTGCCAGCAGTTGGCATTGGAACGCTGAAGCTTTCTTT
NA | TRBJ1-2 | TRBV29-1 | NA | CSVGVRADYGYTF | TGCAGCGTTGGTGTCCGGGCTGACTATGGTTACACCTTC
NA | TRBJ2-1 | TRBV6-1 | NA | CASSALTAGRPGEQFF | TGTGCCAGCAGTGCCCTAACGGCCGGGCGACCTGGTGAGCAGTTCTTC
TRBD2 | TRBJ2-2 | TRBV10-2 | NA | CASSLAGETGELFF | TGCGCCAGCAGCTTAGCGGGAGAGACCGGGGAGCTGTTTTTT
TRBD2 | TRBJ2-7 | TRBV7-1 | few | CASSSIGTSATYEQYF | TGTGCCAGCAGCTCGATAGGGACTAGCGCAACCTACGAGCAGTACTTC
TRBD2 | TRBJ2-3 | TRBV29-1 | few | CSVEDPRLAGTDTQYF | TGCAGCGTTGAAGATCCCCGACTAGCCGGCACAGATACGCAGTATTTT
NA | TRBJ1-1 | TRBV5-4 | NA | CASSLGGTGEAFF | TGTGCCAGCAGCTTGGGAGGTACCGGGGAAGCTTTCTTT
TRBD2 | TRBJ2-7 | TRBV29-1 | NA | CSVRASGLTYEQYF | TGCAGCGTTAGGGCTAGCGGGCTCACCTACGAGCAGTACTTC
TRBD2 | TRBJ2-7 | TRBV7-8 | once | CASSLGTSGRTPYEQYF | TGTGCCAGCAGCTTAGGGACTAGCGGGAGAACCCCTTACGAGCAGTACTTC
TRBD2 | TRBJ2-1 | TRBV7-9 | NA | CASSASGTGYNEQFF | TGTGCCAGCAGCGCAAGCGGGACCGGATACAATGAGCAGTTCTTC
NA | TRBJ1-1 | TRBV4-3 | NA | CASSQDLMQGSSEAFF | TGCGCCAGCAGCCAAGATCTCATGCAGGGTTCCTCTGAAGCTTTCTTT
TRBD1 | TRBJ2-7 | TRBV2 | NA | CASGTGGEYEQYF | TGTGCCAGCGGGACAGGGGGCGAGTACGAGCAGTACTTC
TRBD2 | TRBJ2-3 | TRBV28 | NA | CASSKVAGEDTQYF | TGTGCCAGCAGTAAAGTAGCGGGAGAGGATACGCAGTATTTT
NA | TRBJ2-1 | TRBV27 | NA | CASSLWAGHGGWAKHGYNEQFF | TGTGCCAGCAGTTTATGGGCAGGCCATGGTGGATGGGCAAAGCACGGATACAATGAGCAGTTCTTC
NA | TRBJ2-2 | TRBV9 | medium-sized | CASSAPGLGANTGELFF | TGTGCCAGCAGCGCCCCGGGACTTGGCGCGAACACCGGGGAGCTGTTTTTT
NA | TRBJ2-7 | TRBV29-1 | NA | CSVEPNDYEQYF | TGCAGCGTTGAACCTAACGACTACGAGCAGTACTTC
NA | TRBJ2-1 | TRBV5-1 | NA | CASSLAVAVAMGFF | TGCGCCAGCAGCTTGGCAGTCGCGGTAGCCATGGGGTTCTTC
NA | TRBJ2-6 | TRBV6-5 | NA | CASSSLGSGANVLTF | TGTGCCAGCAGTTCTTTGGGATCCGGGGCCAACGTCCTGACTTTC
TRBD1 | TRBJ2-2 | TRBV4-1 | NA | CASSHDEDRGVTGELFF | TGCGCCAGCAGCCATGACGAGGACAGGGGAGTTACCGGGGAGCTGTTTTTT
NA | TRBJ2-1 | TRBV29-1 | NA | CSALSTRQVKNEQFF | TGCAGCGCCCTATCCACGCGACAGGTAAAGAATGAGCAGTTCTTC
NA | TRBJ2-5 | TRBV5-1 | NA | CASSPMPQETQYF | TGCGCCAGCAGCCCTATGCCCCAAGAGACCCAGTACTTC
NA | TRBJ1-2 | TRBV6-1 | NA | CASSEGRGYTF | TGTGCCAGCAGTGAAGGTCGCGGCTACACCTTC
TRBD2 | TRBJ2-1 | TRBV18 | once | CASSPPTGGPGEQFF | TGTGCCAGCTCACCCCCTACGGGAGGGCCCGGTGAGCAGTTCTTC
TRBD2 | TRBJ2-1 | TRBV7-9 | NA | CASSLLAGDGYNEQFF | TGTGCCAGCAGCTTACTAGCGGGAGATGGCTACAATGAGCAATTCTTC
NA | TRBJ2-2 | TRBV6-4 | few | CASSDGDTGELFF | TGTGCCAGCAGTGACGGGGACACCGGGGAGCTGTTTTTT
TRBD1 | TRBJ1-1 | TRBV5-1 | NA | CASMMVQGTEAFF | TGCGCCAGCATGATGGTACAGGGGACTGAAGCTTTCTTT
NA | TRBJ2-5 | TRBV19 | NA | CASSMWQGLQETQYF | TGTGCCAGTAGTATGTGGCAGGGCCTTCAAGAGACCCAGTACTTC
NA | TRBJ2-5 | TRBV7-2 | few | CASSPIRGYQETQYF | TGTGCCAGCAGCCCAATCCGGGGGTATCAAGAGACCCAGTACTTC
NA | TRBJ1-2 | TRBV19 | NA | CASSTRDGNSYGYTF | TGTGCCAGTAGTACCCGGGACGGAAATTCTTATGGCTACACCTTC
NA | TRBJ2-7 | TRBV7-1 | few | CASSLKSSYEQYF | TGTGCCAGCAGCTTAAAGTCCTCCTACGAGCAGTACTTC
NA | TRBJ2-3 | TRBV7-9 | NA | CASSLGLTGSDTQYF | TGTGCCAGCAGCTTAGGTCTCACAGGGTCAGATACGCAGTATTTT